The present T cell receptor (beta chain) was sequenced within a study of chemoradiotherapy in HPV16-positive cancers. Sequenced by immunoSEQ multiplex PCR; TCRdb stores in-frame clones only, minus some. The sample yields 9,400 or so clones, more than 75% seen once. This CDR3 has 16 amino acids. V lost 5 bases to trimming and J lost 2 bases, with 19 bases between them. The germline V gene has CDR1 MDHEN and CDR2 SYDVKM. Sample collection occurred from a patient who underwent chemoradiotherapy. The receptor comes from a human donor with HPV-associated anogenital cancer. The chain combines TRBV28 with TRBJ2-7; D unclear. CDR3 nucleotides: TGTGCCAGCAGTCCCATTTCCGGGTCAATGGCCTACGAGCAGTACTTC. Translating it yields CASSPISGSMAYEQYF.